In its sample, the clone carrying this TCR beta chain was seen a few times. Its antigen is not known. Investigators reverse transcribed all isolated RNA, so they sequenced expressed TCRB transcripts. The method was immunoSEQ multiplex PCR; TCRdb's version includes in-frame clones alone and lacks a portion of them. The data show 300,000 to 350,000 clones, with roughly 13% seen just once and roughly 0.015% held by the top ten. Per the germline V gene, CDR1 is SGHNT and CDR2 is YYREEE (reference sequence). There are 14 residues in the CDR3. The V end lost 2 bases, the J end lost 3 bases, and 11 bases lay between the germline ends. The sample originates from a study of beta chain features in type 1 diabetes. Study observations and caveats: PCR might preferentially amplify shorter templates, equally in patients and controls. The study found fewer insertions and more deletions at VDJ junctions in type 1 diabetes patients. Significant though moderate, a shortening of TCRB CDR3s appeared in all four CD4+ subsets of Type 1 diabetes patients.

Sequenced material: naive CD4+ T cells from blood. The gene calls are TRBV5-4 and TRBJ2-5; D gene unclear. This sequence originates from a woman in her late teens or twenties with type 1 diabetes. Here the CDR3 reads CASSFAGSEETQYF. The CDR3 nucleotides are TGTGCCAGCAGCTTTGCTGGTTCAGAAGAGACCCAGTACTTC.